These T cell receptor beta chains were read from a single sample in a study of regulatory T cells in long-lasting Graves disease. TCRdb reprocessed the multiplex PCR reads via MiXCR and lists one record per CDR3 protein. The sample contains around 450,000 distinct CDR3 sequences, around 15% of which appear only once. In addition, the sample was reused for a study of T cells in Graves' hyperthyroidism and ophthalmopathy.

The sample consisted of peripheral blood mononuclear cells (PBMCs), taken at new diagnosis, from a patient treated with antithyroid drugs. The receptors were gathered from a man in his forties with Graves disease. Both conserved end residues are part of each CDR3. The D gene is left open where the match is weak. Clone size is not always given. Where it is, it says once, few, many or a class for expanded clones.

cdr3_nt | cdr3_aa | j_call | cdr3_length | clone_size | v_call | d_call
TGCGCCAGCAGCTCGTCCGGGACAAACTACGAGCAGTACTTC | CASSSSGTNYEQYF | TRBJ2-7 | 14 | many | TRBV28 | -
TGTGCCATCGCCGGGACAGGGGGACGAAATGAGCAGTTCTTC | CAIAGTGGRNEQFF | TRBJ2-1 | 14 | many | TRBV10-3 | TRBD1
TGTGCCAGCAGCCGCCTCGGGTCCAGGGGGCATGTCTTAAACACTGAAGCTTTCTTT | CASSRLGSRGHVLNTEAFF | TRBJ1-1 | 19 | - | TRBV6-2/TRBV6-3 | TRBD1
TGTGCCAGCACCCAAGCGGAGCCGAACACCGGGGAGCTGTTTTTT | CASTQAEPNTGELFF | TRBJ2-2 | 15 | - | TRBV7-9 | -
TGTGCCAGAGAGGACAGGGGCTTTAATTCACCCCTCCACTTT | CAREDRGFNSPLHF | TRBJ1-6 | 14 | many | TRBV2 | TRBD1
TGTGCCATCAGTGAGTCTGGCGGGAACTACAATGAGCAGTTCTTC | CAISESGGNYNEQFF | TRBJ2-1 | 15 | many | TRBV10-3 | -
TGCAGTGCTAGAGTAGGGGGCCCCTACGAGCAGTACTTC | CSARVGGPYEQYF | TRBJ2-7 | 13 | many | TRBV20-1 | TRBD1
TGTGCCAGCAGTTCCCAGGGACAGGCGTCCTACAATGAGCAGTTCTTC | CASSSQGQASYNEQFF | TRBJ2-1 | 16 | many | TRBV28 | TRBD1
TGTGCCAGCAGCGGTTCCGGGACCACTTTCAGCACGCAGTATTTT | CASSGSGTTFSTQYF | TRBJ2-3 | 15 | many | TRBV11-2 | -
TGTGCCAGCAGTGACCTCCCAGGATGGGAGCAGTTCTTC | CASSDLPGWEQFF | TRBJ2-1 | 13 | few | TRBV6-1 | -
TGTGCCAGCAGGCCAACTCCGGGACAAGCTTTCTTT | CASRPTPGQAFF | TRBJ1-1 | 12 | many | TRBV12-3/TRBV12-4 | -
TGCAGCGTTGATTCGCAGAACACCGGGGAGCTGTTTTTT | CSVDSQNTGELFF | TRBJ2-2 | 13 | few | TRBV29-1 | -
TGTGCCAGCAGCTTGGCACAGGGTAACGAGCAGTACTTC | CASSLAQGNEQYF | TRBJ2-7 | 13 | few | TRBV5-8 | -
TGTGCCAGCAGTTTATGGGGATCTAGCGGGAGTCGGGCAGATACGCAGTATTTT | CASSLWGSSGSRADTQYF | TRBJ2-3 | 18 | - | TRBV28 | TRBD2
TGTGCCACCAGTGCCTTTAGCCGACCCAAAAAAATCCCTAACACCGGGGAGCTGTTTTTT | CATSAFSRPKKIPNTGELFF | TRBJ2-2 | 20 | few | TRBV24-1 | -
TGTGCCAGCAGCTTTCCCGGGACAGGGATCGACTACACCTTC | CASSFPGTGIDYTF | TRBJ1-2 | 14 | many | TRBV11-2 | TRBD1
TGTGCCTCGACTCACCCAGGAGCAAAACTGTTTTTT | CASTHPGAKLFF | TRBJ1-4 | 12 | many | TRBV30 | -
TGTGCCAGCAGCCAAGGGTTGGTAGGTGGCTACACCTTC | CASSQGLVGGYTF | TRBJ1-2 | 13 | many | TRBV3-1 | -